This T cell receptor (beta chain) was documented in a study of blood T cells in healthy people across ages. The use of a sample-barcoded 5' primer and a J-beta primer mix characterized a second PCR of about 7 to 12 cycles. TCRdb re-analysed the 5' RACE reads in MiXCR, keeping a single row per CDR3 protein. The table has approximately 820,000 distinct CDR3 sequences, more than 40% seen once; the top ten hold about 19%. This clonotype has more than one count but fewer than ten. The germline V gene encodes CDR1 MDHEN and CDR2 SYDVKM. V was clipped by 5 bases and J by 3 bases, with 16 bases between them. This CDR3 region has 16 residues.

This rearrangement joins TRBV28 to TRBJ1-4; D uncertain. The material sequenced was blood. This TCR derives from a man aged 60 to 75 in good health. CDR3 loop: CASSPLYGTSNEKLFF. The CDR3 bases are TGTGCCAGCAGTCCCCTTTACGGAACCTCTAATGAAAAACTGTTTTTT.